Included here is one TCR beta chain sequence, with context. The data stem from a study of cytomegalovirus exposure and HLA in healthy donors. 60 Vbeta and 13 Jbeta primers were used in PCR. Sequenced by immunoSEQ multiplex PCR; TCRdb stores in-frame clones only, minus some. The sample yields 150,000 to 200,000 clones, of which the top ten take up around 0.8%. The CDR3 runs 15 residues. Trimming took off 0 bases at V and 7 bases at J, with 16 bases between the two ends. Per the germline V gene, CDR1 is SGHRS and CDR2 is YFSETQ. The TCR was taken from a woman aged 18-29 years in good health and CMV-seropositive. The sequenced material came from PBMCs. V gene TRBV5-1 combines with J gene TRBJ1-2; no clear D. The CDR3 sequence: CASSLDGMIDSGYTF. In DNA, the CDR3 is TGCGCCAGCAGCTTGGACGGGATGATCGATAGTGGCTACACCTTC.